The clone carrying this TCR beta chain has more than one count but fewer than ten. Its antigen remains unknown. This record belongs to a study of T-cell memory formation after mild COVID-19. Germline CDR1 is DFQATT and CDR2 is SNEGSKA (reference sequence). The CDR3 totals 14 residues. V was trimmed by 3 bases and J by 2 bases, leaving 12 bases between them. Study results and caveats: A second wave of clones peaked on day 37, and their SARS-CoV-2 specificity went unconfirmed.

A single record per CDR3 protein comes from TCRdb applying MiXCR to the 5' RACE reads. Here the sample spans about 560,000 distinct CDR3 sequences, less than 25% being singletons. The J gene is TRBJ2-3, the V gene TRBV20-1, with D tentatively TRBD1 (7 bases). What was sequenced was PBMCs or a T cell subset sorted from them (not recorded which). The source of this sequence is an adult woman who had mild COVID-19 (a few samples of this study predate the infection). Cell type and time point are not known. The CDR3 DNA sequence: TGCAGTGCTAGCGGAGGGGGCTTCACAGATACGCAGTATTTT. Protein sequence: CSASGGGFTDTQYF.